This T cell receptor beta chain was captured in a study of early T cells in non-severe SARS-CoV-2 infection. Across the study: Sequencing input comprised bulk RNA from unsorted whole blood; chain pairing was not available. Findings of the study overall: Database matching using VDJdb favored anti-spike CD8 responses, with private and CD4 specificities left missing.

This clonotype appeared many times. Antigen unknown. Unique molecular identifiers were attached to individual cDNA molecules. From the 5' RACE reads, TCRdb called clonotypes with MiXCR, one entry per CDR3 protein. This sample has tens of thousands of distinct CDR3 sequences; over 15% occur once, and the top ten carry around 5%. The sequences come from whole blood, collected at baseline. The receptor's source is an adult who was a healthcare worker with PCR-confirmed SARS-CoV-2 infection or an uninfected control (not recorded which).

CDR3 nucleotides: TGTGCCAGCAGCTTACTGGTACAGGGCGCTGAAGCTTTCTTT. Translating gives CASSLLVQGAEAFF. This chain uses TRBV11-2 with TRBJ1-1, with a weak D call TRBD1 (6 bases). Germline V lookup: CDR1 SGHAT, CDR2 FQNNGV. This CDR3 has 14 residues. Deletions cut 2 bases from V and 6 bases from J, with 13 bases between. The full variable domain, with the rest looked up from reference TRBV11-2 and TRBJ1-1, is EAGVAQSPRYKIIEKRQSVAFWCNPISGHATLYWYQQILGQGPKLLIQFQNNGVVDDSQLPKDRFSAERLKGVDSTLKIQPAKLEDSAVYLCASSLLVQGAEAFFGQGTRLTVV.